The rows below give T cell receptor beta chains drawn from one sample of a study of T cell clonotyping in hematopoietic cell transplantation. TCRdb's table, derived via immunoSEQ multiplex PCR, lists solely in-frame clones and lacks some. The profile shows 13,000 or so clones, over 75% of them singletons. Source material: peripheral blood mononuclear cells. The receptors come from a man aged 25 to 40 in good health. Some clones in this sample may be carry-over from other donors' samples. Each CDR3 is given with its conserved first and last residue. D genes are given only for firm matches.

J gene,V gene,D gene,CDR3 DNA,CDR3 protein
TRBJ1-1,TRBV11-2,-,TGTGCCAGCAGCTTAGATCTTGGGGGTGGGAACACTGAAGCTTTCTTT,CASSLDLGGGNTEAFF
TRBJ1-4,TRBV2,TRBD1,TGTGCCAGCAGACGACAGGGTGTAAATGAAAAACTGTTTTTT,CASRRQGVNEKLFF
TRBJ2-3,TRBV9,-,TGTGCCAGCAGCGTAGCCTCCGCAGCTAGCACAGATACGCAGTATTTT,CASSVASAASTDTQYF
TRBJ1-2,TRBV4-2,-,TGTGCCAGCAGCCAAGACAGGTCCCTCTATGGCTACACCTTC,CASSQDRSLYGYTF
TRBJ1-2,TRBV30,TRBD1,TGTGCCTGGAGTCGGGGACAGAGTAGGTATGGCTACACCTTC,CAWSRGQSRYGYTF
TRBJ2-7,TRBV11-3,-,TGTGCCAGCAGCCCTCCTCCAGCCGCGGGGTCCTACGAGCAGTACTTC,CASSPPPAAGSYEQYF
TRBJ1-3,TRBV4-3,TRBD1,TGCGCCAGCAGCCAACAAGGGACAGGCTCTGGAAACACCATATATTTT,CASSQQGTGSGNTIYF
TRBJ1-1,TRBV19,TRBD1,TGTGCCAGTAGGGGCAGGGGGGGCACTGAAGCTTTCTTT,CASRGRGGTEAFF
TRBJ1-6,TRBV5-1,TRBD1,TGCGCCAGCAGCTTGGCAGGGGACAGGGGGCGAAATTCACCCCTCCACTTT,CASSLAGDRGRNSPLHF
TRBJ2-7,TRBV29-1,-,TGCAGCGTTGAAGATGAAGGCAGGCCCTCCTACGAGCAGTACTTC,CSVEDEGRPSYEQYF
TRBJ2-1,TRBV2,TRBD1,TGTGCCAGCCCTTTGACAGGGTCTGAGCAGTTCTTC,CASPLTGSEQFF
TRBJ2-7,TRBV7-3,TRBD2,TGTGCCAGCAGCTCTTCTAGCGGAGGGTCCTACGAGCAGTACTTC,CASSSSSGGSYEQYF
TRBJ1-1,TRBV2,-,TGTGCCAGCAGTGCCGCCAACACTGAAGCTTTCTTT,CASSAANTEAFF
TRBJ2-2,TRBV6-5,-,TGTGCCAGCAGTCCCGGGACACCGAACACCGGGGAGCTGTTTTTT,CASSPGTPNTGELFF
TRBJ2-2,TRBV30,-,TGTGCCTGGTCGACAGGGAACACCGGGGAGCTGTTTTTT,CAWSTGNTGELFF
TRBJ2-7,TRBV5-1,TRBD1,TGCGCCAGCAGCTTGCAGGGACAGATATCCTACGAGCAGTACTTC,CASSLQGQISYEQYF